The 9 T cell receptor beta chains listed next were all sequenced from one sample in a study of T cell repertoires in cytomegalovirus infection. MiXCR, applied by TCRdb to the reads, yields one record per CDR3 protein. This sample has almost 500,000 distinct CDR3 sequences, with about 10% found just once. Specimen: PBMCs. These receptors all come from a human donor in good health (CMV status not recorded). Some clones in this sample may be carry-over from other donors' samples.

Many counts were recorded for this clonotype. This sequence joins TRBV28 and TRBJ2-7, with TRBD2 identical over 9 bases. V was pared by 4 bases and J by 4 bases, with 8 bases of the junction left unmatched. Germline CDR1 and CDR2: MDHEN and SYDVKM. The CDR3 is made up of 15 amino acids. The CDR3 loop is CASSSSGDGEYEQYF. The CDR3 DNA reads as TGTGCCAGCAGTTCTAGCGGGGACGGAGAGTACGAGCAGTACTTC.

This clonotype has ten or more counts. The V gene is TRBV20-1, the J gene TRBJ1-4; 8 bases line up with TRBD1. Germline CDR1 and CDR2: DFQATT and SNEGSKA (reference sequence). Losses at the gene ends were 6 bases for V and 8 bases for J; bases not matched to a gene: 8. The CDR3 runs to 13 residues. In DNA, the CDR3 is TGCAGTGCAAAGACAGGGGTTGGCGAAAAACTGTTTTTT. Translating it yields CSAKTGVGEKLFF.

This clonotype was picked up many times. The chain recombines TRBV12-3 or TRBV12-4 with TRBJ1-3; D not resolved. V lost 5 bases to trimming and J lost 7 bases, with 24 bases between them. The length of the CDR3 is 17 residues. DNA of the CDR3: TGTGCCAGCAGTCGCACCGGGGAGGCAGCACAGAGGAACACCATATATTTT. Residues: CASSRTGEAAQRNTIYF.

Concerning this clonotype itself: A much larger clone sits a single nucleotide away, making a read error possible. The gene calls are TRBV7-9 and TRBJ2-1; tentative D call: TRBD2 (6 bases). The length of the CDR3 is 17 residues. V lost 7 bases and J lost 3, with 22 bases in between. The germline V gene encodes CDR1 SEHNR and CDR2 FQNEAQ (reference sequence). CDR3 region: CASTPPSGLTDYNEQFF. The CDR3 nucleotides read TGTGCCAGCACCCCTCCCAGTGGACTAACTGACTACAATGAGCAGTTCTTC.

This clonotype was observed a few times. The chain combines TRBV28 with TRBJ2-7, with D perhaps assigned TRBD1 or TRBD2 (5 bases each). Trimming took off 6 bases at V and 2 bases at J, with 14 bases between the two ends. The CDR3 consists of 14 residues. Germline assignment: CDR1 MDHEN and CDR2 SYDVKM. CDR3 coding DNA: TGTGCCAGCAGGAGGGGAATTGTCGCCTACGAGCAGTACTTC. As protein: CASRRGIVAYEQYF.

V gene TRBV19 combines with J gene TRBJ1-2; TRBD1 matches 8 bases. Germline CDR1 LNHDA, CDR2 SQIVND (reference sequence). CDR3 size: 13 residues. Losses at the gene ends were 6 bases for V and 6 bases for J; bases not matched to a gene: 6. The CDR3, as DNA: TGTGCCAGTAGCCTGGACAGGGAAGATGGCTACACCTTC. It yields the protein CASSLDREDGYTF.

The chain employs TRBV30 and TRBJ2-3; D tentatively fits TRBD1 or TRBD2 (5 bases each). CDR1 is GTSNPN, CDR2 SVGIG, per germline (reference sequence). The CDR3 is 15 residues long. The V end lost 2 bases, the J end lost 0 bases, and 12 bases lay between the germline ends. This chain's CDR3 is CAWSPGTVSTDTQYF. The CDR3 coding sequence is TGTGCCTGGAGTCCAGGGACCGTTAGCACAGATACGCAGTATTTT.

This clonotype occurred a few times. This chain joins TRBV4-2 and TRBJ1-1; 7 nucleotides match TRBD1. This CDR3 has 16 residues. Germline CDR1 is LGHNA and CDR2 is YNFKEQ. V shed 0 bases, J shed 5 bases, and the junction held 9 bases outside the gene matches. For the CDR3, the DNA is TGTGCCAGCAGCCAAGATCGGAGGGGGCGATGGACTGAAGCTTTCTTT. Its protein product is CASSQDRRGRWTEAFF.

Comments on this clonotype: Because it lacks the conserved phenylalanine or tryptophan at the end, this CDR3 is likely a read error. DNA for the CDR3: TGTGCCAGCAGTCAGCACAGGGGGCTCTCTGGAAACACCATATATTTA. This codes for CASSQHRGLSGNTIYL. The chain links TRBV27 to TRBJ1-3, with TRBD1 matching 9 bases. The CDR3 totals 16 residues. With 5 bases clipped from V and 0 bases from J, the junction kept 5 bases outside the gene matches. Germline-derived CDR1 and CDR2 are MNHEY and SMNVEV (reference sequence).